Reported below is one TCR beta chain. Germline-derived CDR1 and CDR2 are SEHNR and FQNEAQ (reference sequence). The CDR3 extends over 14 amino acids. V shed 3 bases and J shed 3 bases, with 9 bases lying between them. This record belongs to a study of T-cell reconstitution after alpha-beta-depleted transplantation in children. Researchers prepared the TCRbeta library using unique molecular identifiers, the study reports. TCRdb recomputed calls from the PCR reads with MiXCR, one row per CDR3 protein. Of fewer than 500,000 distinct CDR3 sequences detected, approximately 41% appear once; the ten largest clones hold under 35%.

The sequenced sample was PBMCs, obtained before TCRalphabeta/CD19-depleted stem cell transplant. This receptor was identified in a girl aged 2-10 years with aplastic anemia, due to receive a stem cell transplant. The gene calls are TRBV7-9 and TRBJ1-5; D uncertain. In DNA form, the CDR3 reads TGTGCCAGCAGCTTTGCGGAAACCAATCAGCCCCAGCATTTT. It translates to CASSFAETNQPQHF.